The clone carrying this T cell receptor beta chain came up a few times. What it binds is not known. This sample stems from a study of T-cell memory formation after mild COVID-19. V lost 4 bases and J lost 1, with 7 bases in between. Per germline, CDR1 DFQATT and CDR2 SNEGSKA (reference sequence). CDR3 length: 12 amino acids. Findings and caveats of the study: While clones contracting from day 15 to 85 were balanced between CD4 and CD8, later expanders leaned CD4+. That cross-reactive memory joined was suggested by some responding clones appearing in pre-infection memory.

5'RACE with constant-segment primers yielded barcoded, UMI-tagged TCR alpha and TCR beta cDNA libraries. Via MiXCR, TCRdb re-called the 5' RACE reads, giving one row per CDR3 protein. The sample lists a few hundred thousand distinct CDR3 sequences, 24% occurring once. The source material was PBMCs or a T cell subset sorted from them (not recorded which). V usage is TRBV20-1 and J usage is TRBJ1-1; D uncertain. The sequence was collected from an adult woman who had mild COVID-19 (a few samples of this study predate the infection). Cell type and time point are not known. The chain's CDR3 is CSATRPNTEAFF. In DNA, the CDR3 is TGCAGTGCTACCAGACCGAACACTGAAGCTTTCTTT.